The 31 T cell receptor beta chains in this list originate from one sample, sequenced in a study of blood T cells in healthy people across ages. Next came a second PCR, run for about 6 to 11 cycles, which used a sample-barcoded 5' primer along with a J-beta primer mix. In TCRdb, the 5' RACE reads were re-called with MiXCR into one record per CDR3 protein. Seen here are roughly 1,000,000 distinct CDR3 sequences, 25% observed once, and the top ten hold around 0.7%. These same data were also listed under a study on T cells of mothers and their children.

The source material was blood. These receptors were collected from a girl aged 2 to 10 in good health.

This clonotype was recorded once. V usage is TRBV29-1 and J usage is TRBJ2-3; the match to TRBD1 covers 7 bases. The J segment lost 4 bases and the V segment lost 5 bases, leaving 6 bases of the junction unmatched. This CDR3 region has 13 residues. Germline V lookup: CDR1 SQVTM, CDR2 ANQGSEA. The DNA for the CDR3 is TGCAGCGTTCCGCAGGGGGTAGCAGATACGCAGTATTTT. Amino acid sequence: CSVPQGVADTQYF.

The genes are TRBV7-2 and TRBJ2-5; 7 nucleotides line up with TRBD1. The germline CDR1 and CDR2 sequences are SGHTA and FQGNSA. This CDR3 has 15 residues. The junction had 7 bases not matched to a gene; V was cut back by 2 bases and J by 4 bases. The CDR3 DNA reads TGTGCCAGCAGCTTAATTGAGGGGGCGGGAGAGACCCAGTACTTC. It is translated as CASSLIEGAGETQYF.

This clonotype turned up a few times. V and J are TRBV11-3 and TRBJ1-4; unclear D gene. V was shortened by 2 bases and J by 15 bases, with 10 bases between the two germline ends. The CDR3 consists of 11 residues. The germline gives CDR1 SGHNT, CDR2 YENEEA. CDR3 DNA sequence: TGTGCCAGCAGCTTACGCAACCAGGTGTTTTTT. Translating it yields CASSLRNQVFF.

The gene calls are TRBV7-2 and TRBJ2-1, with 8 bases fitting TRBD2. The CDR3 covers 15 residues. The trim removed 5 bases at V and 10 bases at J, leaving 13 bases unmatched. The V gene's germline CDR1 is SGHTA and CDR2 FQGNSA. CDR3 amino acids: CASSPELTSAGEQFF. In nucleotides, the CDR3 is TGTGCCAGCAGCCCGGAACTGACTAGCGCAGGGGAGCAGTTCTTC.

This clonotype was picked up a small number of times. The rearrangement uses TRBV20-1 and TRBJ2-1, with D hard to call. V was shortened by 6 bases and J by 0 bases, with 15 bases between the two germline ends. Germline V gene data show CDR1 as DFQATT and CDR2 as SNEGSKA (reference sequence). The CDR3 totals 15 residues. CDR3 nucleotides: TGCAGTGCCAGAATGCGTAGCAGCTCCTACAATGAGCAGTTCTTC. Its protein is CSARMRSSSYNEQFF.

The chain carries TRBV7-3 and TRBJ1-6; 8 bases fit TRBD1. The CDR3 has 14 residues. From germline, CDR1 is SGHTA and CDR2 FQGTGA. V gave up 2 bases and J gave up 10 bases; unmatched junction bases: 4. In nucleotides, the CDR3 is TGTGCCAGCAGCTTACAGGGGGCGCGGTCACCCCTCCACTTT. Translated, it gives CASSLQGARSPLHF.

This rearrangement joins TRBV29-1 to TRBJ2-5, with 8 bases fitting TRBD1. This CDR3 spans 14 amino acids. The V gene end was trimmed by 3 bases and the J gene end by 5 bases; junction bases not matched to a gene: 8. Germline V lookup: CDR1 SQVTM, CDR2 ANQGSEA. The CDR3 coding sequence is TGCAGCGTTGAGGTCAGGGGGCTCGATGAGACCCAGTACTTC. The encoded protein is CSVEVRGLDETQYF.

This clonotype was observed a handful of times. The genes are TRBV29-1 and TRBJ2-3; the D gene is possibly TRBD2 (5 bases). V shed 5 bases and J shed 2 bases, with 17 bases lying between them. Germline CDR1 and CDR2: SQVTM and ANQGSEA. CDR3 length equals 15 residues. CDR3 nucleotides: TGCAGCGTTAACTTACTAGGCAAATACACAGATACGCAGTATTTT. This codes for CSVNLLGKYTDTQYF.

The rearrangement links TRBV19 to TRBJ1-2; 8 nucleotides align to TRBD1. With V trimmed by 6 bases and J by 7 bases, 4 bases remained unmatched. CDR1 and CDR2 (germline): LNHDA, SQIVND (reference sequence). The CDR3 totals 12 residues. CDR3 coding DNA: TGTGCCAGTAGCGGACAGGGCAGTGGCTACACCTTC. This gives the protein CASSGQGSGYTF.

CDR3 sequence reads: CASSPGTSIETQYF. The CDR3 nucleotides are TGTGCCAGCAGTCCCGGGACCTCGATTGAGACCCAGTACTTC. This sequence joins TRBV12-3 or TRBV12-4 and TRBJ2-5, with D perhaps matching TRBD1 or TRBD2 (5 bases each). CDR3 length: 14 amino acids. V lost 5 bases and J lost 5, with 15 bases in between.

This clonotype occurred a few times. The chain recombines TRBV7-9 with TRBJ1-1; 10 nucleotides align to TRBD1. With V trimmed by 3 bases and J by 5 bases, 3 bases remained unmatched. CDR3 length: 14 amino acids. CDR1 is SEHNR and CDR2 is FQNEAQ in the germline V gene (reference sequence). The CDR3 DNA sequence: TGTGCCAGCAGCTTCGGACAGGGGGTGACTGAAGCTTTCTTT. It translates to CASSFGQGVTEAFF.

V is TRBV28 and J is TRBJ1-1, with a possible D match to TRBD1 (5 bases). The CDR3 runs to 15 residues. The V gene's germline CDR1 is MDHEN and CDR2 SYDVKM. Trimming removed 6 bases at V and 7 bases at J, with 21 bases between. The CDR3 DNA follows: TGTGCCAGCAGGATATCTCCGGCGGACAAGAATGAAGCTTTCTTT. Translated, it gives CASRISPADKNEAFF.

This clonotype was counted a few times. The J gene is TRBJ2-1, the V gene TRBV2; 10 bases match TRBD2. The CDR3 sequence is 15 residues long. The junction had 5 bases not matched to a gene; V was cut back by 7 bases and J by 2 bases. Germline V gives CDR1 SNHLY, CDR2 FYNNEI. As DNA, the CDR3 is TGTGCCAGCACCCAAGCGGGAGGGCCCTACAATGAGCAGTTCTTC. This translates into CASTQAGGPYNEQFF.

V and J are TRBV5-1 and TRBJ2-3; 10 nucleotides align to TRBD2. The CDR3 has 18 amino acids. J gave up 0 bases and V 0 bases, and 7 bases lay outside the gene matches. The germline V gene has CDR1 SGHRS and CDR2 YFSETQ. The CDR3 bases are TGCGCCAGCAGCTTGGTACCTAGCGGGAGTTCTAGCACAGATACGCAGTATTTT. Encoded protein: CASSLVPSGSSSTDTQYF.

The chain recombines TRBV4-1 with TRBJ2-3; 8 positions agree with TRBD1. Trimming removed 3 bases from V and 5 bases from J; junction bases left unmatched: 7. This CDR3 is 15 amino acids long. The germline gives CDR1 MGHRA, CDR2 YSYEKL. The DNA of the CDR3 is TGCGCCAGCAGCCAGGCAGGGGGCAGTCAAGATACGCAGTATTTT. Translation gives CASSQAGGSQDTQYF.

This clonotype has only one observation. The chain carries TRBV28 and TRBJ2-3, with 13 bases fitting TRBD2. CDR1 and CDR2 (germline): MDHEN, SYDVKM. The junction had 15 bases not matched to a gene; V was cut back by 4 bases and J by 2 bases. The CDR3 totals 20 residues. The CDR3 is CASSSPYTWTSGSATDTQYF. The CDR3 DNA reads TGTGCCAGCAGTTCCCCTTATACATGGACTAGCGGGAGTGCCACAGATACGCAGTATTTT.

Only a few counts were recorded for this clonotype. The rearrangement links TRBV28 to TRBJ2-5, with 7 bases aligning to TRBD1. Unmatched junction bases numbered 10, after V lost 4 bases and J lost 5 bases. CDR1 is MDHEN, CDR2 SYDVKM, per germline. This CDR3 is 15 amino acids long. CDR3 region: CASSSSTGWRETQYF. CDR3 in DNA: TGTGCCAGCAGTTCCTCGACAGGGTGGCGTGAGACCCAGTACTTC.

This chain links TRBV29-1 with TRBJ2-5, with 9 bases matching TRBD1. The assigned J gene may be wrong: the sequence end matches TRBJ2-7 better. Germline loops: CDR1 SQVTM, CDR2 ANQGSEA. This CDR3 region has 14 residues. DNA for the CDR3: TGCAGCGTTGAAGATCGGGACAGGGCCTACGAGCAGTACTTC. The encoded protein is CSVEDRDRAYEQYF.

For this clonotype: Relative to the germline gene, one junction end is altered; a read error may explain this. V usage is TRBV12-3 or TRBV12-4 and J usage is TRBJ2-3, with TRBD2 as a possible D gene (6 bases). The CDR3 consists of 15 residues. Here the CDR3 reads CASRTGGVSADAQYF. The CDR3 coding sequence is TGTGCCAGCAGGACTGGCGGGGTGAGCGCAGATGCGCAGTATTTT.

This clonotype has a handful of counts. The chain carries TRBV28 and TRBJ2-1; 9 bases map to TRBD1. V was pared by 5 bases and J by 3 bases, with 8 bases of the junction left unmatched. Germline CDR1 and CDR2: MDHEN and SYDVKM. This CDR3 is 16 amino acids long. As DNA, the CDR3 is TGTGCCAGCAGTCGAATAGGACAGGGGCGCTACAATGAGCAGTTCTTC. Translated: CASSRIGQGRYNEQFF.

The chain has TRBV5-4 and TRBJ2-2; D gene ambiguous. V was shortened by 4 bases and J by 5 bases, with 12 bases between the two germline ends. Germline assignment: CDR1 SGHNT and CDR2 YYREEE (reference sequence). CDR3 size: 14 residues. CDR3 loop: CASSRLPRTGELFF. The CDR3 coding sequence is TGTGCCAGCAGCCGTCTGCCAAGGACCGGGGAGCTGTTTTTT.

The chain recombines TRBV6-6 with TRBJ2-1; TRBD2 aligns across 12 bases. The CDR3 contains 16 residues. CDR1 and CDR2 (germline): MNHNY, SVGAGI (reference sequence). With 0 bases clipped from V and 10 bases from J, the junction kept 7 bases outside the gene matches. The CDR3 here is CASSYSGTSGPWEQFF. CDR3 DNA: TGTGCCAGCAGTTACTCCGGGACTAGCGGGCCATGGGAGCAGTTCTTC.

This clonotype was observed a single time. One end of the junction is discordant with germline, which a read error may explain. This chain connects TRBV7-9 to TRBJ1-4; a possible D gene is TRBD1 (5 bases). Germline V gene lookup returns CDR1 SEHNR and CDR2 FQNEAQ (reference sequence). The CDR3 runs 13 residues. CDR3 DNA sequence: TGTGCCAGCAGCTATGGACAAAATGAAAACCTGTTTTTT. Translating it yields CASSYGQNENLFF.

This clonotype has just a few counts. The genes are TRBV6-2 or TRBV6-3 and TRBJ2-5, with unresolved D. The length of the CDR3 is 12 residues. The V gene lost 2 bases and the J gene lost 4 bases, with 5 bases spanning the gap. Germline values: CDR1 MNHEY, CDR2 SVGEGT. The CDR3 bases are TGTGCCAGCAGTTACCCGAGAGAGACCCAGTACTTC. Protein product: CASSYPRETQYF.

This rearrangement joins TRBV5-1 to TRBJ2-3; 13 positions agree with TRBD2. Germline V gene data show CDR1 as SGHRS and CDR2 as YFSETQ. This CDR3 spans 18 amino acids. Trimming removed 1 base from V and 6 bases from J; junction bases left unmatched: 11. The chain's CDR3 is CASSLSRTSGGAKDTQYF. The CDR3 DNA is TGCGCCAGCAGCTTGAGCAGGACTAGCGGGGGAGCAAAGGATACGCAGTATTTT.

This chain connects TRBV12-3 or TRBV12-4 to TRBJ2-1, with D possibly TRBD2 on 5 matching bases. Trimming left V 1 base short and J 8 bases short, with 12 bases between. CDR3 length equals 14 residues. The DNA of the CDR3 is TGTGCCAGCAGTTTAGGGGTCGGGGTACATGAGCAGTTCTTC. Protein sequence: CASSLGVGVHEQFF.

The chain carries TRBV12-3 or TRBV12-4 and TRBJ2-5; D could derive from TRBD1 or TRBD2 (6 bases each). The CDR3 is 13 residues long. Trimming took off 2 bases at V and 13 bases at J, with 17 bases between the two ends. The CDR3 is CASSLRGEETGYF. CDR3 DNA sequence: TGTGCCAGCAGTTTAAGGGGGGAAGAGACCGGGTACTTC.

The J gene is TRBJ2-5, the V gene TRBV7-9; 11 bases line up with TRBD2. Judging by the DNA end, TRBJ2-1 fits better; the J call may be wrong. CDR3 length: 18 amino acids. Germline CDR1 SEHNR, CDR2 FQNEAQ (reference sequence). The CDR3 nucleotides are TGTGCCAGCAGCCTTATAGCGGGAGGGCCTACCGTCTACAATGAGCAGTTCTTC. Translating it yields CASSLIAGGPTVYNEQFF.

The chain has TRBV5-5 and TRBJ2-2, with 11 bases identical to TRBD1. The CDR3 contains 15 residues. Germline V gene sequence: CDR1 SGHKS, CDR2 YYEKEE (reference sequence). With V trimmed by 0 bases and J by 6 bases, 1 base remained unmatched. CDR3 sequence (DNA): TGTGCCAGCAGCTTGGGGGACAGGGGGTCCGGGGAGCTGTTTTTT. The encoded protein is CASSLGDRGSGELFF.

A few counts support this clonotype. One end of the junction does not line up with germline, which may come from a read error. The chain uses TRBV6-1 and TRBJ2-5, with 12 bases lining up with TRBD2. There are 16 residues in the CDR3. The germline CDR1 and CDR2 sequences are MNHNS and SASEGT. CDR3 in DNA: TGTGCCTGCAGGGACGGACTAGCGGGAACGCAAGAGACCCAGTACTTC. Amino acid sequence: CACRDGLAGTQETQYF.

This clonotype has just one count. This chain links TRBV6-2 or TRBV6-3 with TRBJ2-5; either TRBD1 or TRBD2 may supply D (5 bases each). The length of the CDR3 is 15 residues. Trimming left V 6 bases short and J 1 base short, with 15 bases between. Germline-derived CDR1 and CDR2 are MNHEY and SVGEGT. CDR3 bases: TGTGCCAGCAGCCCTATCGGGGCGCTCCAAGAGACCCAGTACTTC. As protein: CASSPIGALQETQYF.